This T cell receptor beta chain is drawn from a study of blood T cell repertoires in COVID-19. Study context: Researchers got acute and convalescent COVID-19 samples from the United States, Italy and Spain. T cells, B-cell-depleted T cells, or PBMCs supplied cDNA or gDNA.

This CDR3 has 13 residues. Trimming took off 6 bases at V and 1 base at J, with 8 bases between the two ends. CDR1 is SNHLY, CDR2 FYNNEI, per germline. Original methodology: It was from reference gene primer amplification that nucleated cell counts were estimated. Sequenced by immunoSEQ multiplex PCR; TCRdb stores in-frame clones only, minus some. V and J calls and clone size are as listed in that table; D and trimming were resolved from the DNA. The repertoire holds over 60,000 clones, with roughly nine tenths as singletons. This chain joins TRBV2 and TRBJ2-3; TRBD2 might be the D (5 bases). This clonotype was sampled from a man older than 75 with acute or convalescent COVID-19. Specimen: peripheral blood. This chain's CDR3 is CASRVGGTDTQYF. CDR3 nucleotide sequence: TGTGCCAGCAGGGTGGGAGGCACAGATACGCAGTATTTT.